This TCR beta chain is drawn from a study of blood T cell repertoires in COVID-19. This clone has a handful of counts. Original methodology: Nucleated cell number was recorded as an estimate derived from reference gene primer amplification. Measured with immunoSEQ multiplex PCR; TCRdb has only the in-frame clones, and not every one. D and trimming were read from the DNA, whereas the V and J calls and clone size are those reported in that table. Among approximately 210,000 clones, roughly four fifths were seen once, and the ten largest hold approximately 12%. Per the germline V gene, CDR1 is MRHNA and CDR2 is SNTAGT. V lost 0 bases, J lost 1 base, and 6 bases lay in between. The CDR3 totals 15 residues.

The sequence came from a woman in her thirties or forties with acute or convalescent COVID-19. The V gene is TRBV6-4, the J gene TRBJ2-2; D not certain. Sequenced: peripheral blood. CDR3 residues: CASSDSNRNTGELFF. CDR3 nucleotide sequence: TGTGCCAGCAGTGACTCCAACAGGAACACCGGGGAGCTGTTTTTT.